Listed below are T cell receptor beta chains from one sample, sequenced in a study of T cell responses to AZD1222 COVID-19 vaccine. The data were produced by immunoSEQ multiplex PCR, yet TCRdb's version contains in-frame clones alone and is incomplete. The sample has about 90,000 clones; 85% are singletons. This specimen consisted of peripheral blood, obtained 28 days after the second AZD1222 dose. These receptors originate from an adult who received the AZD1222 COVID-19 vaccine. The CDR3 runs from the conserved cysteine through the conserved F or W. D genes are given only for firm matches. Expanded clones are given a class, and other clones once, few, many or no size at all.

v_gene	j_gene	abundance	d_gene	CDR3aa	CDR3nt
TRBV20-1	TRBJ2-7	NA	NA	CSASPYEQYF	TGCAGTGCTAGTCCCTACGAGCAGTACTTC
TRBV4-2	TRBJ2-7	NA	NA	CASSQDLSGSYEQYF	TGTGCCAGCAGCCAAGATTTATCCGGTTCCTACGAGCAGTACTTC
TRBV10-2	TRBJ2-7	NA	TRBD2	CASSTSVYEQYF	TGCGCCAGCAGTACTAGCGTCTACGAGCAGTACTTC
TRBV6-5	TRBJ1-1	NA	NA	CASSYDDNTEAFF	TGTGCCAGCAGTTACGACGATAACACTGAAGCTTTCTTT
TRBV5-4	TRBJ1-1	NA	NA	CASSSGPPAAFF	TGTGCCAGCAGCTCTGGGCCCCCAGCGGCTTTCTTT
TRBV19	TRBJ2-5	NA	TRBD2	CASSMGSSGEYQETQYF	TGTGCCAGTAGTATGGGTTCGAGCGGGGAATACCAAGAGACCCAGTACTTC
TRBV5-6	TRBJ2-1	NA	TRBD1	CASSWTGVGEQFF	TGTGCCAGCAGTTGGACAGGGGTGGGTGAGCAGTTCTTC
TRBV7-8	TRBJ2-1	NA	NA	CASSLEGDEQFF	TGTGCCAGCAGCCTGGAGGGGGATGAGCAGTTCTTC
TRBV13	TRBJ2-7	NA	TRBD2	CASSFRLMSGTYEQYF	TGTGCCAGCAGCTTCCGGTTGATGAGCGGGACCTACGAGCAGTACTTC
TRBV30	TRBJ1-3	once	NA	CAWRGDRTYSSGNTIYF	TGTGCCTGGAGGGGGGACCGGACTTACAGCTCTGGAAACACCATATATTTT
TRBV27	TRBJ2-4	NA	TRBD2	CASKPVSGREFLLAKNIQYF	TGTGCCAGCAAACCAGTCTCGGGGCGGGAGTTCCTACTAGCCAAAAACATTCAGTACTTC
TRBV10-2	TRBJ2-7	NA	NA	CASKDVYEQYF	TGCGCCAGCAAAGACGTCTACGAGCAGTACTTC
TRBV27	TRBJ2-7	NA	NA	CASSHLGSEQYF	TGTGCCAGCAGTCATCTGGGGTCCGAGCAGTACTTC
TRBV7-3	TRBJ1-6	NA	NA	CASSFYRDSPLHF	TGTGCCAGCAGCTTCTACCGGGATTCACCCCTCCACTTT
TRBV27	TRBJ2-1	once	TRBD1	CASSYRGGEQFF	TGTGCCAGCAGCTACAGGGGTGGTGAGCAGTTCTTC
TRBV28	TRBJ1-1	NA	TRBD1	CASSLPGTGSTEAFF	TGTGCCAGCAGCCTGCCCGGGACAGGGTCTACTGAAGCTTTCTTT
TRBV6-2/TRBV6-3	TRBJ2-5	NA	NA	CASSSWTDQETQYF	TGTGCCAGCAGTTCTTGGACAGACCAAGAGACCCAGTACTTC
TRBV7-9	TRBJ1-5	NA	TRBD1	CASSWTGVNQPQHF	TGTGCCAGCAGCTGGACAGGGGTAAATCAGCCCCAGCATTTT
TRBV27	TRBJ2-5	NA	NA	CASSLFSIKISSGGGGQETQYF	TGTGCCAGCAGTTTATTTAGTATCAAAATATCGTCCGGGGGAGGGGGTCAAGAGACCCAGTACTTC
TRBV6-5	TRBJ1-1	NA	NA	CASSYSPSGVPFF	TGTGCCAGCAGTTACTCACCGTCTGGAGTTCCTTTCTTT
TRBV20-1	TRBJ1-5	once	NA	CSASPGLTQHF	TGCAGTGCTAGCCCCGGTTTGACCCAGCATTTT
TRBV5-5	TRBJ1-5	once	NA	CASSLVSDSYQPQHF	TGTGCCAGCAGCTTGGTGTCGGACAGTTATCAGCCCCAGCATTTT
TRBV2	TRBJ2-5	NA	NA	CASGYIQETQYF	TGTGCCAGCGGTTACATACAAGAGACCCAGTACTTC
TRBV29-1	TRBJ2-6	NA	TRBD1	CSVEESGTEVISGANVLTF	TGCAGCGTTGAAGAGTCTGGGACAGAAGTCATCTCTGGGGCCAACGTCCTGACTTTC
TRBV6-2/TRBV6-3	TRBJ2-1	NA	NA	CASSPLGEQFF	TGTGCCAGCAGCCCCCTGGGGGAGCAGTTCTTC
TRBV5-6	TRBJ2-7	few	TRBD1	CASTPTGSPYEQYF	TGTGCCAGCACCCCGACAGGGAGCCCCTACGAGCAGTACTTC
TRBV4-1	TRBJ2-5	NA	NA	CASSQEAGTQETQYF	TGCGCCAGCAGCCAAGAGGCTGGAACGCAAGAGACCCAGTACTTC
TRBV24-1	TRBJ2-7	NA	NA	CATSDPRTGAYEQYF	TGTGCCACCAGTGACCCTCGGACGGGGGCCTACGAGCAGTACTTC
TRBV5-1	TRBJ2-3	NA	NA	CASSLEPTDTQYF	TGCGCCAGCAGCTTGGAACCCACAGATACGCAGTATTTT
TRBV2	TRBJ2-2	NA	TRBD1	CASSELEGTGLAGELFF	TGTGCCAGCAGTGAATTGGAGGGGACAGGGCTCGCCGGGGAGCTGTTTTTT
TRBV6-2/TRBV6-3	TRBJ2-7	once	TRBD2	CASSQLRTSGRGNEQYF	TGTGCCAGCAGCCAACTACGGACTAGCGGGAGGGGCAACGAGCAGTACTTC
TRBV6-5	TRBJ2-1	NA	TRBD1	CATTGQGDNEQFF	TGTGCCACCACGGGACAGGGGGACAATGAGCAGTTCTTC
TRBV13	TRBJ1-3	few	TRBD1	CASSPGTVSGNTIYF	TGTGCCAGCAGCCCGGGGACAGTCTCTGGAAACACCATATATTTT
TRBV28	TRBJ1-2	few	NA	CASSLRLYGYTF	TGTGCCAGCAGCCTAAGGCTATATGGCTACACCTTC
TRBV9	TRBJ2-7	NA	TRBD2	CASSAQREGLHEQYF	TGTGCCAGCAGCGCACAGCGGGAGGGCCTCCACGAGCAGTACTTC
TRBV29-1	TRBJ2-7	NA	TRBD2	CSVNYPLAGSSYEQYF	TGCAGCGTCAACTACCCACTAGCGGGAAGCTCCTACGAGCAGTACTTC
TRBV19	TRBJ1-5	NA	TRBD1	CASSTTGGTGSNQPQHF	TGTGCCAGTAGTACGACTGGTGGGACAGGGAGCAATCAGCCCCAGCATTTT
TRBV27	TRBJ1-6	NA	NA	CASSLLGAASPLHF	TGTGCCAGCAGTTTGTTAGGCGCAGCCTCACCCCTCCACTTT
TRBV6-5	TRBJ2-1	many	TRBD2	CASSRTSIGDEQFF	TGTGCCAGCAGCCGGACTAGCATAGGGGATGAGCAGTTCTTC
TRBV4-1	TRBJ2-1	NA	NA	CASSGRAMSPRDEQFF	TGCGCCAGCAGCGGACGCGCTATGTCTCCGCGCGATGAGCAGTTCTTC
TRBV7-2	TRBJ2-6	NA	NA	CASIRRVPGGGGANVLTF	TGTGCCAGCATCAGAAGGGTGCCAGGGGGAGGTGGGGCCAACGTCCTGACTTTC
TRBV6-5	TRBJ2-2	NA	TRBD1	CASRDRHTGELFF	TGTGCCAGCAGGGACAGGCACACCGGGGAGCTGTTTTTT
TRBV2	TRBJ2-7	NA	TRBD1	CASIKKGTGEGEQYF	TGTGCCAGCATAAAAAAGGGGACAGGGGAAGGCGAGCAGTACTTC
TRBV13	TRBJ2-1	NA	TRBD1	CASKGQGDNEQFF	TGTGCCAGCAAGGGACAGGGGGACAATGAGCAGTTCTTC
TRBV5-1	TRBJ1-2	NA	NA	CASSLKLTGTPYGYTF	TGCGCCAGCAGCTTGAAGCTTACCGGGACACCCTATGGCTACACCTTC
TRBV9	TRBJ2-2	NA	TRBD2	CASSVTSGGQLTGELFF	TGTGCCAGCAGCGTCACTAGCGGGGGCCAACTCACCGGGGAGCTGTTTTTT
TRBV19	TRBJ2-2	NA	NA	CASSNLWGIGTGELFF	TGTGCCAGTAGTAATTTGTGGGGGATTGGCACCGGGGAGCTGTTTTTT
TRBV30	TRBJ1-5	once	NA	CAWSTGSSNQPQHF	TGTGCCTGGAGTACAGGGTCTAGCAATCAGCCCCAGCATTTT
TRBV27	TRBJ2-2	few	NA	CASRLTGNTGELFF	TGTGCCAGCAGACTGACAGGGAACACCGGGGAGCTGTTTTTT
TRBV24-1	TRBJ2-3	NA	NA	CATSDLIADTQYF	TGTGCCACCAGTGATTTAATCGCAGATACGCAGTATTTT
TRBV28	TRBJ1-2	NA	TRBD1	CASSSPGQGAYGYTF	TGTGCCAGCAGTTCCCCCGGACAGGGGGCATATGGCTACACCTTC
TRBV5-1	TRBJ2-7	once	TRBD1	CASSTTGDSYEQYF	TGCGCCAGCAGCACGACAGGGGATAGCTACGAGCAGTACTTC
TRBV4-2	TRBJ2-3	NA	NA	CASRYIGTDTQYF	TGTGCCAGCAGGTACATCGGCACAGATACGCAGTATTTT
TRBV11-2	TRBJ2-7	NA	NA	CASSFQGPTYEQYF	TGTGCCAGCAGCTTCCAGGGCCCGACCTACGAGCAGTACTTC
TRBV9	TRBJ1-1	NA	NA	CASRGLEEAIYTEAFF	TGTGCCAGCAGGGGTTTGGAGGAAGCAATCTACACTGAAGCTTTCTTT
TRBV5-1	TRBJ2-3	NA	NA	CASSSLSPTDTQYF	TGCGCCAGCAGCTCCCTTTCACCCACAGATACGCAGTATTTT
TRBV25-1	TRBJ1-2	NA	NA	CASSDMSWGSGYTF	TGTGCCAGCAGTGATATGTCCTGGGGGTCGGGCTACACCTTC
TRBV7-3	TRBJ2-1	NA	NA	CASSSSTVRGQFF	TGTGCCAGCAGCTCAAGTACGGTCCGGGGGCAGTTCTTC
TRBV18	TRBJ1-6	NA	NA	CASSQVPGNSPLHF	TGTGCCAGCTCGCAAGTTCCAGGGAATTCACCCCTCCACTTT
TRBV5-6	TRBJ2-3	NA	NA	CASNTPFSTDTQYF	TGTGCCAGCAACACACCCTTTAGCACAGATACGCAGTATTTT